The TCR beta chain under discussion was sequenced for a study of blood T cells in healthy people across ages. General study results and limits: The lack of PBMC sorting stopped any conclusive naive versus antigen-experienced comparison.

There are 13 residues in the CDR3. Trimming took off 0 bases at V and 4 bases at J, with 6 bases between the two ends. In germline, CDR1 is MNHEY, CDR2 SMNVEV (reference sequence). Isolation per sample recovered at least 7 million PBMCs. This clonotype occurred many times. Its specificity is not known. A second 7 to 11 cycle PCR used barcoded and J-beta primers. TCRdb reanalysed the 5' RACE reads using MiXCR and keeps one entry per CDR3 protein. This table has 850,000 to 1,000,000 distinct CDR3 sequences, around 48% appearing once. V is TRBV27 and J is TRBJ1-2; D unclear. The origin of this receptor is a young man in good health. The sample was blood. The CDR3: CASSLSGSYGYTF. CDR3 nucleotides: TGTGCCAGCAGTTTATCGGGCAGCTATGGCTACACCTTC.